The 32 T cell receptor beta chains in this list originate from one sample, sequenced in a study of blood T cell repertoires in COVID-19. Generated by immunoSEQ multiplex PCR, the TCRdb table keeps only in-frame clones and is missing some. The data hold 45,000 to 55,000 clones, with roughly two thirds observed a single time. The sample was peripheral blood. These receptors originate from a woman aged 70-85 years with acute or convalescent COVID-19.

This clone was counted between two and nine times. The chain recombines TRBV7-9 with TRBJ2-5; 13 bases are shared with TRBD2. From germline, CDR1 is SEHNR and CDR2 FQNEAQ (reference sequence). Trimming took 3 bases from V and 4 from J; bases not matched to a gene: 5. The CDR3 is 16 residues long. The CDR3 here is CASSFGLAGDGETQYF. CDR3 DNA sequence: TGTGCCAGCAGCTTCGGACTAGCGGGAGACGGAGAGACCCAGTACTTC.

The V call is TRBV3-1 (or the pseudogene TRBV3-2), the J call TRBJ1-2, with 7 bases aligning to TRBD1. The CDR3 covers 14 residues. J gave up 4 bases and V 5 bases, and 7 bases lay outside the gene matches. Germline V CDR1 and CDR2: LGHDT, YNNKEL (reference sequence). CDR3 in DNA: TGTGCCAGCAGCTCACGACAGGGACCCTATGGCTACACCTTC. Protein product: CASSSRQGPYGYTF.

The chain combines TRBV2 with TRBJ2-5, with D possibly TRBD2 on 6 matching bases. The length of the CDR3 is 16 residues. Trimming cost V 6 bases and J 5 bases, with 22 bases left between them. In germline, CDR1 is SNHLY, CDR2 FYNNEI. The CDR3 DNA is TGTGCCAGCAGGGATTCCTTTAGGGGAGGTGGGGAGACCCAGTACTTC. It yields the protein CASRDSFRGGGETQYF.

The chain is built from TRBV7-2 and TRBJ2-1; 7 nucleotides align to TRBD2. Trimming at V came to 0 bases and at J to 5 bases, leaving 7 bases not matched to a gene. In germline, CDR1 is SGHTA, CDR2 FQGNSA. This CDR3 has 16 residues. The CDR3 coding sequence is TGTGCCAGCAGCTTAGCGCGGTCTAGCGGAGACAATGAGCAGTTCTTC. Its translation: CASSLARSSGDNEQFF.

The chain has TRBV28 and TRBJ1-1; 7 nucleotides agree with TRBD1. CDR1 is MDHEN, CDR2 SYDVKM, per germline. The CDR3 spans 13 residues. V trimming: 10 bases; J trimming: 3 bases; junction bases outside the gene matches: 8. The CDR3, as DNA: TGTGCCACCCTTGGACAGGCTTACACTGAAGCTTTCTTT. Translating it yields CATLGQAYTEAFF.

Only a few counts were recorded for this clone. This sequence joins TRBV6-4 and TRBJ2-7; TRBD2 matches at 10 bases. From germline, CDR1 is MRHNA and CDR2 SNTAGT. The CDR3 covers 13 residues. Trimming took 3 bases from V and 12 from J; bases not matched to a gene: 8. The CDR3 region is CASSEASGSAVYF. The DNA for the CDR3 is TGTGCCAGCAGTGAGGCTAGCGGGAGTGCGGTGTACTTC.

This clone was detected a few times. This rearrangement joins TRBV19 to TRBJ1-1, with 10 bases aligning to TRBD1. J lost 4 bases, V lost 4 bases, and 6 bases had no gene match. The CDR3 has 15 amino acids. CDR1 and CDR2 (germline): LNHDA, SQIVND (reference sequence). DNA of the CDR3: TGTGCCAGTAGTACCCGACAGGGGGCGGGCACTGAAGCTTTCTTT. Encoded protein: CASSTRQGAGTEAFF.

J is TRBJ1-1 and V is TRBV5-6; a weak D match, TRBD1 (6 bases). This CDR3 is built from 14 residues. Looked up from germline, CDR1 is SGHDT and CDR2 is YYEEEE. V was cut by 4 bases and J by 12 bases, with 22 bases left in between. CDR3 sequence: CASSSPTGGRGTFF. CDR3 nucleotide sequence: TGTGCCAGCAGCAGCCCGACAGGTGGTCGTGGGACTTTCTTT.

This chain uses TRBV7-8 with TRBJ2-1; D is possibly TRBD1 (5 bases). Germline V lookup: CDR1 SGHVS, CDR2 FQNEAQ. The CDR3 loop spans 15 amino acids. V dropped 1 base and J dropped 6 bases, with 13 bases sitting between them. Here the CDR3 DNA reads TGTGCCAGCAGCTTAGTCAGGGTCAGTGGCAATGAGCAGTTCTTC. Its translation: CASSLVRVSGNEQFF.

The V call is TRBV9, the J call TRBJ1-2; 8 nucleotides line up with TRBD1. CDR1 SGDLS and CDR2 YYNGEE come from the germline V gene. V was pared by 4 bases and J by 4 bases, with 6 bases of the junction left unmatched. This CDR3 is built from 14 residues. The CDR3 is CASSPDTGGYGYTF. The CDR3 region has the DNA TGTGCCAGCAGCCCGGATACAGGGGGCTATGGCTACACCTTC.

This clone was found a few times. V gene TRBV7-8 combines with J gene TRBJ2-5; 10 nucleotides align to TRBD2. Germline V gene data show CDR1 as SGHVS and CDR2 as FQNEAQ. There are 16 residues in the CDR3. Trimming removed 2 bases from V and 3 bases from J; junction bases left unmatched: 6. CDR3 nucleotide sequence: TGTGCCAGCAGCTTATGGTTGCTAGCGGGAGAAGAGACCCAGTACTTC. Protein product: CASSLWLLAGEETQYF.

The chain recombines TRBV6-5 with TRBJ2-1; 10 positions match TRBD1. The trim removed 6 bases at V and 8 bases at J, leaving 10 bases unmatched. Germline V CDR1 and CDR2: MNHEY, SVGAGI. The CDR3 sequence is 15 residues long. The CDR3 DNA follows: TGTGCCAGCAGGGACGGGACAGGGGTTTATCATGAGCAGTTCTTC. Translation gives CASRDGTGVYHEQFF.

V and J are TRBV27 and TRBJ1-4; 8 bases fit TRBD1. V gave up 5 bases and J gave up 4 bases; unmatched junction bases: 6. Looked up from germline, CDR1 is MNHEY and CDR2 is SMNVEV (reference sequence). This CDR3 spans 15 amino acids. The CDR3 region is CASSPRTGSNEKLFF. Written as DNA, the CDR3 is TGTGCCAGCAGTCCTCGGACAGGGAGTAATGAAAAACTGTTTTTT.

This clone was seen a handful of times. This chain connects TRBV11-2 to TRBJ1-6; possible D gene TRBD1, 5 bases. Germline CDR1 and CDR2: SGHAT and FQNNGV. V lost 5 bases, J lost 10 bases, and 12 bases lay in between. The CDR3 contains 13 residues. The CDR3 loop reads CASSGGVRSPLHF. Here the CDR3 DNA reads TGTGCCAGCAGCGGGGGGGTGCGGTCACCCCTCCACTTT.

V is TRBV3-1 (or the pseudogene TRBV3-2) and J is TRBJ2-3, with 13 bases fitting TRBD2. The CDR3 spans 17 residues. The trim removed 4 bases at V and 5 bases at J, leaving 9 bases unmatched. Per the germline V gene, CDR1 is LGHDT and CDR2 is YNNKEL (reference sequence). CDR3 in amino acids: CASSPRTSGRGKDTQYF. The CDR3 coding sequence is TGTGCCAGCAGCCCCCGGACTAGCGGGAGAGGTAAAGATACGCAGTATTTT.

The V gene is TRBV18, the J gene TRBJ1-3; the D is unclear. The germline gives CDR1 KGHSH, CDR2 LQKENI. The germline V and J ends were trimmed by 3 bases and 0 bases, with 12 bases remaining between them. The CDR3 contains 16 residues. The CDR3 region has the DNA TGTGCCAGCTCACCGACACAGTCCTTCTCTGGAAACACCATATATTTT. The encoded protein is CASSPTQSFSGNTIYF.

The V and J genes are TRBV19 and TRBJ1-5, with D uncertain. Per germline, CDR1 LNHDA and CDR2 SQIVND (reference sequence). The CDR3 consists of 12 residues. The germline V and J ends were trimmed by 6 bases and 3 bases, with 6 bases remaining between them. Here the CDR3 reads CASRGPNQPQHF. The CDR3 DNA reads as TGTGCCAGTAGGGGCCCCAATCAGCCCCAGCATTTT.

This clone was seen once. The CDR3 DNA follows: TGCAGTGCTAGTACTAGCGGGGGGGCCAATGAGCAGTTCTTC. The encoded protein is CSASTSGGANEQFF. The chain is built from TRBV20-1 and TRBJ2-1; 13 bases are a match to TRBD2. The trim removed 3 bases at V and 6 bases at J, leaving 2 bases unmatched. Germline V gene sequence: CDR1 DFQATT, CDR2 SNEGSKA (reference sequence). This CDR3 contains 14 residues.

This clone appeared a few times. V usage is TRBV20-1 and J usage is TRBJ2-7; 7 nucleotides agree with TRBD1. V shed 3 bases, J shed 6 bases, and the junction held 8 bases outside the gene matches. This CDR3 has 13 amino acids. Germline loops: CDR1 DFQATT, CDR2 SNEGSKA (reference sequence). The CDR3 nucleotides read TGCAGTGCTAGTGACAGGGAAGGGGGCGAGCAGTACTTC. Translating gives CSASDREGGEQYF.

This chain uses TRBV5-1 with TRBJ2-5; TRBD2 matches at 13 bases. CDR1 is SGHRS, CDR2 YFSETQ, per germline. J lost 0 bases, V lost 3 bases, and 2 bases had no gene match. The CDR3 covers 16 residues. CDR3 sequence (DNA): TGCGCCAGCAGCTGGACTAGCGGGAGTTACCAAGAGACCCAGTACTTC. Its protein is CASSWTSGSYQETQYF. The full variable domain, in which reference TRBV5-1 and TRBJ2-5 provide the parts outside the CDR3, is KAGVTQTPRYLIKTRGQQVTLSCSPISGHRSVSWYQQTPGQGLQFLFEYFSETQRNKGNFPGRFSGRQFSNSRSEMNVSTLELGDSALYLCASSWTSGSYQETQYFGPGTRLLVL.

On this clone: The junction and the germline gene differ at one end; a read error may be behind it. The chain carries TRBV2 and TRBJ2-3; the D gene is possibly TRBD2 (5 bases). Germline CDR1 SNHLY, CDR2 FYNNEI. CDR3 length: 15 amino acids. Here the CDR3 reads CAGRLRTSRTDTQYF. The CDR3 coding sequence is TGTGCCGGCAGACTTCGGACTTCACGCACAGATACGCAGTATTTT.

The sample holds a few counts of this clone. The chain has TRBV14 and TRBJ2-6; D unclear. CDR1 SGHDN and CDR2 FVKESK come from the germline V gene. The V and J ends lost 2 bases and 0 bases respectively, with 11 bases between them. CDR3 length: 17 residues. The CDR3 DNA sequence: TGTGCCAGCAGCCAAAATGGTTGGCTCTCTGGGGCCAACGTCCTGACTTTC. It encodes CASSQNGWLSGANVLTF.

This clone has more than one count but fewer than ten. The chain combines TRBV14 with TRBJ2-1; the D is unclear. The CDR3 sequence is 14 residues long. With 4 bases removed from V and 3 bases from J, the gap between germline ends came to 10 bases. Germline assignment: CDR1 SGHDN and CDR2 FVKESK. CDR3 DNA: TGTGCCAGCAGCCTGCTCGGAGTCTACAATGAGCAGTTCTTC. Translating it yields CASSLLGVYNEQFF.

The chain uses TRBV5-6 and TRBJ1-2, with 9 bases fitting TRBD1. The germline gives CDR1 SGHDT, CDR2 YYEEEE. The ends lost 3 bases at V and 2 bases at J; junction bases unmatched: 5. The CDR3 has 15 residues. CDR3 protein: CASSWTGVGNYGYTF. As DNA, the CDR3 is TGTGCCAGCAGCTGGACAGGGGTTGGCAACTATGGCTACACCTTC.

The V call is TRBV7-8, the J call TRBJ1-1; possible D gene TRBD1, 5 bases. There are 15 residues in the CDR3. With 1 base removed from V and 0 bases from J, the gap between germline ends came to 9 bases. CDR1 and CDR2 from the germline V gene are SGHVS and FQNEAQ. CDR3 region: CASSLGGVLNTEAFF. CDR3 nucleotides: TGTGCCAGCAGCTTAGGGGGCGTTTTGAACACTGAAGCTTTCTTT.

The rearrangement links TRBV10-3 to TRBJ2-1; 9 bases are shared with TRBD2. V lost 8 bases and J lost 5; bases outside the gene matches: 7. The CDR3 has 14 residues. Germline V lookup: CDR1 ENHRY, CDR2 SYGVKD. The CDR3 protein is CAIGRLAADNEQFF. DNA of the CDR3: TGTGCCATCGGTCGACTAGCGGCTGACAATGAGCAGTTCTTC.

This clone was seen more than once but under ten times. The chain carries TRBV18 and TRBJ2-1; 9 positions agree with TRBD2. In germline, CDR1 is KGHSH, CDR2 LQKENI. The CDR3 covers 16 residues. V lost 3 bases to trimming and J lost 8 bases; unmatched junction nucleotides: 11. This CDR3 reads CASSPSLSGSNDEQFF. DNA of the CDR3: TGTGCCAGCTCACCGTCACTTAGCGGGAGTAATGATGAGCAGTTCTTC.

This clone was counted a few times. The CDR3 sequence is CASSPTTGGGLDEQFF. CDR3 nucleotide sequence: TGTGCCAGCAGCCCAACTACCGGGGGGGGCTTGGATGAGCAGTTCTTC. The chain carries TRBV3-1 (or the pseudogene TRBV3-2) and TRBJ2-1; 8 nucleotides align to TRBD2. The CDR3 is made up of 16 amino acids. Trimming cost V 4 bases and J 8 bases; bases outside gene matches: 13. Looked up from germline, CDR1 is LGHDT and CDR2 is YNNKEL (reference sequence).

V gene TRBV5-1 combines with J gene TRBJ1-1, with 7 bases identical to TRBD1. Losses at the gene ends were 4 bases for V and 3 bases for J; bases not matched to a gene: 3. In germline, CDR1 is SGHRS, CDR2 YFSETQ. CDR3 size: 13 residues. CDR3 protein: CASSTDRDTEAFF. CDR3 sequence (DNA): TGCGCCAGCAGCACTGACAGGGACACTGAAGCTTTCTTT.

The rearrangement uses TRBV9 and TRBJ2-7, with 9 bases fitting TRBD2. Germline CDR1 SGDLS, CDR2 YYNGEE. Losses at the gene ends were 4 bases for V and 0 bases for J; bases not matched to a gene: 5. The CDR3 extends over 15 amino acids. The CDR3: CASSRTSDSSYEQYF. CDR3 DNA sequence: TGTGCCAGCAGCCGGACTAGCGATAGCTCCTACGAGCAGTACTTC.

This chain uses TRBV2 with TRBJ1-2; 7 bases align to TRBD1. V was pared by 5 bases and J by 3 bases, with 9 bases of the junction left unmatched. The CDR3 has 15 residues. CDR1 is SNHLY and CDR2 is FYNNEI in the germline V gene. CDR3 nucleotides: TGTGCCAGCAGTCGAAGTCTCGACAGGGACTATGGCTACACCTTC. Translated, it gives CASSRSLDRDYGYTF.

This clone was seen only a few times. This rearrangement joins TRBV5-1 to TRBJ2-5; 10 bases match TRBD2. V lost 3 bases to trimming and J lost 5 bases; unmatched junction nucleotides: 7. Germline CDR1 and CDR2: SGHRS and YFSETQ. The CDR3 runs to 15 residues. CDR3 residues: CASSSDFSGGETQYF. DNA of the CDR3: TGCGCCAGCAGCTCCGACTTTAGCGGGGGGGAGACCCAGTACTTC.